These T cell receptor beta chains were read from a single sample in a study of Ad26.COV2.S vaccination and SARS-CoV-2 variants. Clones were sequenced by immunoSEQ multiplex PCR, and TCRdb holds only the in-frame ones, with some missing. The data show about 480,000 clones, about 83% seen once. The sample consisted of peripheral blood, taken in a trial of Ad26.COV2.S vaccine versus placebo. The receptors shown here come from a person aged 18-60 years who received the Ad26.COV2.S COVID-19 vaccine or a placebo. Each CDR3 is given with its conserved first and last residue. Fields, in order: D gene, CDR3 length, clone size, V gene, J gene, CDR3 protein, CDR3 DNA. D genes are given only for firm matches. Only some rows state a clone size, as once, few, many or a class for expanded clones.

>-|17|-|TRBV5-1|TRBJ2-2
CASSLVAGAANTGELFF
TGCGCCAGCAGCTTGGTTGCAGGGGCTGCGAACACCGGGGAGCTGTTTTTT
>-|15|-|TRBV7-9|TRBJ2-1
CASSPVRGASNEQFF
TGTGCCAGCAGTCCTGTCAGGGGGGCCTCTAATGAGCAGTTCTTC
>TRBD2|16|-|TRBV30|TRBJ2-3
CAWSALKAGNTDTQYF
TGTGCCTGGAGTGCTCTCAAAGCGGGAAACACAGATACGCAGTATTTT
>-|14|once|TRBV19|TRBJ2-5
CASSIDPGAGTQYF
TGTGCCAGTAGTATCGATCCGGGCGCCGGGACCCAGTACTTC
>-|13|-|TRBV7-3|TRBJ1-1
CASSPRMGTEAFF
TGTGCCAGCAGCCCTAGAATGGGAACTGAAGCTTTCTTT
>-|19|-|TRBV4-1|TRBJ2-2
CASSPTPSSGTSNTGELFF
TGCGCCAGCAGCCCCACTCCCTCTTCCGGGACTTCGAACACCGGGGAGCTGTTTTTT
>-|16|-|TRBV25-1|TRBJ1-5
CASSEDKGHSNQPQHF
TGTGCCAGCAGTGAAGATAAAGGACATAGCAATCAGCCCCAGCATTTT
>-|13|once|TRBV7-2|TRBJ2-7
CASSAMDSYEQYF
TGTGCCAGCAGCGCAATGGACTCCTACGAGCAGTACTTC
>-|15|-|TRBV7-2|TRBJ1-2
CASSLEQGPNYGYTF
TGTGCCAGCAGCTTAGAACAGGGCCCAAACTATGGCTACACCTTC
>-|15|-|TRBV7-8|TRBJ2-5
CASSSGGLQGTTQYF
TGTGCCAGCAGCTCCGGGGGCTTACAGGGGACAACCCAGTACTTC
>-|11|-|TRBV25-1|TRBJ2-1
CASERGNEQFF
TGTGCCAGCGAAAGAGGCAATGAGCAGTTCTTC
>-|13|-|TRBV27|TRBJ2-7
CASSANRLGEQYF
TGTGCCAGCAGTGCCAACAGGCTGGGGGAGCAGTACTTC
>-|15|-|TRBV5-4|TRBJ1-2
CASSLNGEVGYGYTF
TGTGCCAGCAGCTTGAATGGGGAAGTAGGCTATGGCTACACCTTC
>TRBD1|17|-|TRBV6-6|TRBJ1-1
CASTRVGTGSSGTEAFF
TGTGCCAGCACTCGGGTGGGGACAGGCTCATCCGGCACTGAAGCTTTCTTT
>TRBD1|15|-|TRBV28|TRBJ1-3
CASSLDRRGLNTIYF
TGTGCCAGCAGCCTGGACAGGAGAGGACTAAACACCATATATTTT
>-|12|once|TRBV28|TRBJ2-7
CASSSGPSVQYF
TGTGCCAGCAGTTCTGGCCCATCTGTGCAGTACTTC
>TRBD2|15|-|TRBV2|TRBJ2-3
CASSGTRASTDTQYF
TGTGCCAGCAGTGGGACTAGAGCAAGCACAGATACGCAGTATTTT
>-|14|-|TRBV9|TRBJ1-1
CASSVGSLTTEAFF
TGTGCCAGCAGCGTAGGGAGTCTCACCACTGAAGCTTTCTTT
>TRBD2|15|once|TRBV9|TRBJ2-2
CASSVVAGGSGELFF
TGTGCCAGCAGCGTAGTTGCGGGAGGATCTGGGGAGCTGTTTTTT
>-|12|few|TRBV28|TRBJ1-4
CASAGPGEKLFF
TGTGCCAGTGCTGGCCCCGGCGAAAAACTGTTTTTT
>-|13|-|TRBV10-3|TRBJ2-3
CAISEAVTDTQYF
TGTGCCATCAGTGAGGCTGTCACAGATACGCAGTATTTT
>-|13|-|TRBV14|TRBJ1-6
CASSQDLGSPLHF
TGTGCCAGCAGCCAAGATCTGGGTTCACCCCTCCACTTT
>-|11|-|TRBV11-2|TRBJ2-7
CASSRLYEQYF
TGTGCCAGCAGCCGACTGTACGAGCAGTACTTC
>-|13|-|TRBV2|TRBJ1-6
CASSVAVNSPLHF
TGTGCCAGCAGTGTGGCCGTTAATTCACCCCTCCACTTT
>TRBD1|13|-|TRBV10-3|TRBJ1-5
CAIRQGDNQPQHF
TGTGCCATCCGACAGGGGGACAATCAGCCCCAGCATTTT
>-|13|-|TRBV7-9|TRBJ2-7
CASSSRTAYEQYF
TGTGCCAGCAGCTCCCGGACAGCCTACGAGCAGTACTTC
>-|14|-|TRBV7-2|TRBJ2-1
CASSLGASRNEQFF
TGTGCCAGCAGCTTAGGAGCTAGCAGGAATGAGCAGTTCTTC
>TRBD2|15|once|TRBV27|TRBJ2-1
CASRRVAGGYNEQFF
TGTGCCAGCCGACGGGTTGCGGGAGGCTACAATGAGCAGTTCTTC
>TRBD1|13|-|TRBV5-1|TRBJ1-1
CASTTGTNTEAFF
TGCGCCAGCACGACAGGGACGAACACTGAAGCTTTCTTT
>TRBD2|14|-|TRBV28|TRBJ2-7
CASRSLAVTYEQYF
TGTGCCAGCCGGTCCCTAGCGGTTACCTACGAGCAGTACTTC
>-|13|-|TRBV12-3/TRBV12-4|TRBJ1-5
CASSFGGNQPQHF
TGTGCCAGCAGTTTTGGCGGCAATCAGCCCCAGCATTTT
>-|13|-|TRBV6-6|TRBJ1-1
CASSFQENTEAFF
TGTGCCAGCAGTTTTCAGGAGAACACTGAAGCTTTCTTT
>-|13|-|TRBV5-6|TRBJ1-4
CASSLDYGEKLFF
TGTGCCAGCAGCTTGGATTACGGTGAAAAACTGTTTTTT
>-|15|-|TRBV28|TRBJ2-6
CASSRVTGGANVLTF
TGTGCCAGCAGTCGGGTAACCGGTGGGGCCAACGTCCTGACTTTC
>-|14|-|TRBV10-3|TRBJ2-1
CAISASVNLNEQFF
TGTGCCATCTCCGCCTCAGTAAATCTCAATGAGCAGTTCTTC
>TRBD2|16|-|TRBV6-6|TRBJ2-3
CASSYTTSGTTDTQYF
TGTGCCAGCAGTTACACGACTAGCGGGACCACAGATACGCAGTATTTT
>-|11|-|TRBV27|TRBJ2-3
CASRHEVTQYF
TGTGCCAGCAGACACGAGGTAACGCAGTATTTT
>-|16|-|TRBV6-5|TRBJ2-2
CASSYSGSSNTGELFF
TGTGCCAGCAGTTACTCGGGCAGTTCGAACACCGGGGAGCTGTTTTTT
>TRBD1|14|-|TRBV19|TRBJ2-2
CASSTTGLTGELFF
TGTGCCAGTAGTACGACAGGGCTCACCGGGGAGCTGTTTTTT
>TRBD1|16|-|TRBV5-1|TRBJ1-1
CASSLHRTGVKIEAFF
TGCGCCAGCAGCTTGCATCGGACAGGGGTGAAAATCGAAGCTTTCTTT
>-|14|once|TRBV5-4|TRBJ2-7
CASSLAGQVYEQYF
TGTGCCAGCAGCTTGGCCGGGCAGGTCTACGAGCAGTACTTC
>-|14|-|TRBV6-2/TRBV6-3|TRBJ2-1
CASSYQTGYNEQFF
TGTGCCAGCAGTTACCAAACAGGGTACAATGAGCAGTTCTTC